The 20 T cell receptor beta chains reported below all come from one sample, sequenced in a study of T-cell memory formation after mild COVID-19. In TCRdb, the 5' RACE reads were re-called with MiXCR into one record per CDR3 protein. Found here are 500,000 to 550,000 distinct CDR3 sequences, around 21% of them singletons; the top ten hold around an eighth. Sequenced material: PBMCs or a T cell subset sorted from them (not recorded which). These receptors were obtained from an adult woman who had mild COVID-19 (a few samples of this study predate the infection). Cell type and time point are not known.

This clonotype appeared many times. V and J are TRBV20-1 and TRBJ1-6; no reliable D call. V dropped 0 bases and J dropped 14 bases, with 14 bases sitting between them. This CDR3 contains 13 residues. The germline gives CDR1 DFQATT, CDR2 SNEGSKA (reference sequence). The CDR3 reads CSARDPTDLSLHF. The CDR3 DNA is TGCAGTGCTAGAGATCCGACGGATCTATCCCTCCACTTT.

The chain combines TRBV20-1 with TRBJ2-6, with 10 bases that match TRBD1. CDR3 length: 16 amino acids. V trimming: 2 bases; J trimming: 3 bases; junction bases outside the gene matches: 4. Germline CDR1 is DFQATT and CDR2 is SNEGSKA (reference sequence). The CDR3 nucleotides are TGCAGTGCTAGACGACAGGGGGCGAGTGGGGCCAACGTCCTGACTTTC. Translating gives CSARRQGASGANVLTF.

This clonotype was observed a few times. The rearrangement links TRBV5-5 to TRBJ2-5, with 11 bases lining up with TRBD1. V dropped 3 bases and J dropped 4; count of bases not matched to a gene: 2. Germline V gene sequence: CDR1 SGHKS, CDR2 YYEKEE (reference sequence). The CDR3 loop spans 14 amino acids. This CDR3 is CASSYGQGAETQYF. CDR3 DNA sequence: TGTGCCAGCAGCTACGGACAGGGGGCAGAGACCCAGTACTTC.

In its sample, this clonotype was seen a few times. This chain joins TRBV5-1 and TRBJ2-5; perhaps TRBD2 as D (6 bases). The CDR3 is 15 amino acids. Trimming cost V 4 bases and J 2 bases, with 15 bases left between them. Germline CDR1 reads SGHRS; CDR2 reads YFSETQ. In DNA form, the CDR3 reads TGCGCCAGCAGCCGGAACGTAGCGGAACAAGAGACCCAGTACTTC. Its protein is CASSRNVAEQETQYF.

This sequence joins TRBV25-1 and TRBJ2-3; unclear D gene. Germline V gene sequence: CDR1 MGHDK, CDR2 SYGVNS. The CDR3 loop spans 14 amino acids. V was shortened by 6 bases and J by 4 bases, with 14 bases between the two germline ends. CDR3 DNA: TGTGCCAGCAGCGACTTTGTGGCCGCAGATACGCAGTATTTT. Protein: CASSDFVAADTQYF.

This clonotype occurred a few times. The chain has TRBV12-3 or TRBV12-4 and TRBJ1-1; D unresolved. V lost 5 bases and J lost 3, with 16 bases in between. This CDR3 has 15 amino acids. CDR3 DNA: TGTGCCAGCAGTCCAATGACGAAAGGGTACACTGAAGCTTTCTTT. Its protein product is CASSPMTKGYTEAFF.

This clonotype was observed a handful of times. This rearrangement joins TRBV3-1 to TRBJ1-1; TRBD1 matches 7 bases. With 4 bases clipped from V and 0 bases from J, the junction kept 11 bases outside the gene matches. The CDR3 spans 17 residues. CDR1 and CDR2 (germline): LGHDT, YNNKEL (reference sequence). The CDR3, as DNA: TGTGCCAGCAGCCTAACCGGGACAGTTGTCATGAACACTGAAGCTTTCTTT. Encoded protein: CASSLTGTVVMNTEAFF.

This clonotype was seen only a few times. The J gene is TRBJ2-7, the V gene TRBV25-1; TRBD2 agrees at 7 bases. J gave up 5 bases and V 6 bases, and 7 bases lay outside the gene matches. CDR1 is MGHDK and CDR2 is SYGVNS in the germline V gene. The CDR3 has 13 residues. The CDR3, as DNA: TGTGCCAGCAGAAAAGCGGGAAGCGACGAGCAGTACTTC. It specifies CASRKAGSDEQYF.

V usage is TRBV7-2 and J usage is TRBJ2-5, with D perhaps TRBD2 (5 bases). CDR1 is SGHTA and CDR2 is FQGNSA in the germline V gene. V was trimmed by 3 bases and J by 2 bases, leaving 10 bases between them. The CDR3 is 14 amino acids. The CDR3 spells CASSLQDFQETQYF. The CDR3 coding sequence is TGTGCCAGCAGCTTGCAGGACTTTCAAGAGACCCAGTACTTC.

Note on this clonotype: One junction end disagrees with the germline gene, perhaps due to a read error. The chain carries TRBV20-1 and TRBJ2-1; D gene unclear. This CDR3 comprises 16 residues. Germline V CDR1 and CDR2: DFQATT, SNEGSKA (reference sequence). Here the CDR3 DNA reads TGCAGTTCTAGAGATGGAAGGACGGTCTCCTACAATGAGCAGTTCTTC. It is translated as CSSRDGRTVSYNEQFF.

The chain recombines TRBV11-2 with TRBJ2-7, with TRBD2 identical over 10 bases. The CDR3 consists of 15 residues. Germline loops: CDR1 SGHAT, CDR2 FQNNGV. The V and J ends lost 5 bases and 4 bases, in that order; junction bases with no gene match: 8. The CDR3 loop reads CASSHKAGGLYEQYF. The CDR3 nucleotides are TGTGCCAGCAGCCACAAAGCGGGAGGGTTGTACGAGCAGTACTTC. The whole variable domain, remainder taken from reference TRBV11-2 and TRBJ2-7, is EAGVAQSPRYKIIEKRQSVAFWCNPISGHATLYWYQQILGQGPKLLIQFQNNGVVDDSQLPKDRFSAERLKGVDSTLKIQPAKLEDSAVYLCASSHKAGGLYEQYFGPGTRLTVT.

To note about this clonotype: An end of the junction differs from the germline gene, which may be a read error. The chain recombines TRBV7-2 with TRBJ2-1, with 11 bases lining up with TRBD2. From germline, CDR1 is SGHTA and CDR2 FQGNSA. The CDR3 runs 14 residues. This chain's CDR3 is CASSPGLAVVSGIF. Written as DNA, the CDR3 is TGTGCCAGCAGCCCGGGACTAGCGGTAGTGTCGGGGATCTTC.

This clonotype was found a few times. The chain couples TRBV7-2 to TRBJ2-1; the match to TRBD2 covers 11 bases. After removal of 6 bases from V and 12 bases from J, the junction contained 10 bases not matched to a gene. CDR3 length equals 14 residues. The germline gives CDR1 SGHTA, CDR2 FQGNSA. The CDR3 nucleotides are TGTGCCAGCAGTGAGACTAGCGGGACTGTGTGGCAGTTCTTC. This codes for CASSETSGTVWQFF.

The CDR3 sequence: CASTLGEGSYEQYF. The CDR3 region has the DNA TGTGCCAGCACCCTTGGCGAGGGATCCTACGAGCAGTACTTC. The chain uses TRBV12-3 or TRBV12-4 and TRBJ2-7; perhaps TRBD2 as D (5 bases). This CDR3 is built from 14 residues. V lost 7 bases to trimming and J lost 1 base, with 14 bases between them.

This clonotype was recorded many times. V gene TRBV15 combines with J gene TRBJ2-3, with D hard to call. CDR1 is LNHNV, CDR2 YYDKDF, per germline (reference sequence). This CDR3 has 15 amino acids. The ends were cut back, 1 base at V and 4 bases at J, with 12 bases in the middle. The CDR3: CATSRAQAAADTQYF. CDR3 coding DNA: TGTGCCACCAGCAGAGCGCAGGCAGCCGCAGATACGCAGTATTTT.

The genes are TRBV15 and TRBJ2-5; possible D gene TRBD2, 6 bases. The germline V gene encodes CDR1 LNHNV and CDR2 YYDKDF (reference sequence). The ends were cut back, 5 bases at V and 5 bases at J, with 12 bases in the middle. This CDR3 has 13 amino acids. CDR3 bases: TGTGCCACCAGCCCTCGACTAGAGGAGACCCAGTACTTC. This sequence encodes CATSPRLEETQYF. Supplemented by reference TRBV15 and TRBJ2-5, the full variable domain reads DAMVIQNPRYQVTQFGKPVTLSCSQTLNHNVMYWYQQKSSQAPKLLFHYYDKDFNNEADTPDNFQSRRPNTSFCFLDIRSPGLGDTAMYLCATSPRLEETQYFGPGTRLLVL.

This clonotype has a handful of counts. The chain links TRBV7-9 to TRBJ2-5, with TRBD1 matching 8 bases. The germline gives CDR1 SEHNR, CDR2 FQNEAQ (reference sequence). V was pared by 9 bases and J by 13 bases, with 19 bases of the junction left unmatched. The CDR3 consists of 14 residues. The CDR3: CASGPRTGRSGGYF. In nucleotides, the CDR3 is TGTGCCAGTGGACCCAGGACAGGGAGGAGTGGGGGGTACTTC.

The table lists this clonotype with a few counts. This chain connects TRBV3-1 to TRBJ1-2, with 7 bases aligning to TRBD1. With V trimmed by 1 base and J by 6 bases, 8 bases remained unmatched. CDR1 LGHDT and CDR2 YNNKEL come from the germline V gene (reference sequence). CDR3 length: 15 amino acids. CDR3 bases: TGTGCCAGCAGCCAAGGAGGGGGCGGTATCAATGGCTACACCTTC. This gives the protein CASSQGGGGINGYTF.

This clonotype was seen a handful of times. V is TRBV19 and J is TRBJ1-1; D unclear. Trimming removed 8 bases at V and 1 base at J, with 11 bases between. The germline gives CDR1 LNHDA, CDR2 SQIVND (reference sequence). The CDR3 consists of 13 residues. CDR3 in amino acids: CASWRQWNTEAFF. In DNA form, the CDR3 reads TGTGCCAGTTGGAGGCAATGGAACACTGAAGCTTTCTTT.

This clonotype has only a few counts. The rearrangement links TRBV5-1 to TRBJ1-3; D is ambiguous. Germline V gene lookup returns CDR1 SGHRS and CDR2 YFSETQ. The CDR3 is made up of 15 amino acids. V lost 0 bases, J lost 0 bases, and 7 bases lay in between. The CDR3 region is CASSLGDSSGNTIYF. The DNA for the CDR3 is TGCGCCAGCAGCTTGGGGGATAGCTCTGGAAACACCATATATTTT.